This entry concerns a single T cell receptor beta chain. Its antigen is currently not known. No per-base quality is available; no much larger clone lies one base away. The entry originates in a study of cytomegalovirus exposure and HLA in healthy donors (dated by TCRdb to 2016 to 2017). For context, the study as a whole: According to an earlier analysis of around 600 of the donors, about 170 million T cells yielded some 110 million unique TCR beta sequences and approximately 300 Gb of sequence data. An early release that covered about 600 HLA-typed donors contained 300 to 350 gigabases of sequencing data and 80 million or so unique TCR sequences. Of the 300 to 450 genotyped donors, 65% to 90% fell in the genetic ancestry cluster associated with self-reported Caucasian donors. The study was designed to test whether signatures of past pathogen exposure could be identified by cataloging public T cell receptors. Using immunosequencing, the study profiled T cell repertoires from 500 to 800 subjects and related those repertoires to cytomegalovirus serostatus. In addition to the first cohort of approximately 670 subjects, a separate validation cohort of about 120 different subjects was used. The study combined high-throughput TCR immunosequencing, statistical association of individual TCRs with disease status, and machine learning to predict cytomegalovirus infection status. A later analysis re-examined previously published TCR beta repertoires from about 700 donors and added high-resolution HLA genotyping to investigate patterns of TCR occurrence. In the later analysis, no new phenotypic data were used to find candidate immune exposures; instead, reliance was placed on TCR beta sequences and their occurrence across donors. In an earlier analysis of roughly 540 of the donors, high-throughput TCR beta sequencing was used to judge whether each TCR beta V gene segment behaved as functional or pseudogenic. Donor age, sex, ethnicity and CMV serostatus were collected together with the repertoire data. In a later genetic analysis, genome-wide SNP genotypes for about three fifths of the roughly 670 donors were used, and that subset was treated as a discovery cohort. All discovery cohort repertoires had been generated on a single sequencing platform. Both class I and class II loci were covered by HLA typing, at four-digit resolution. Typing coverage differed by locus: A, B, C, DRB1 and DQB1 were typed in about 629-640 donors, DQA1 in roughly 500, DPA1 in roughly 590, and DPB1 in just under 490. Roughly 5 DR-DQ haplotypes were treated as single units for association and clustering because of strong linkage in the cohort. Among some 410 genotyped donors of the cohort, an average of around 240,000 unique TCR beta nucleotide sequences were sequenced per donor, 15% to 20% of them non-productive. Overall study results and their limits: Because some donors lacked HLA typing at each locus, the association tests relied only on the typed subset. A later analysis associated roughly 17,000 TCR beta sequences with specific HLA alleles at a false discovery rate of 0.05. A later genetic analysis reported fewer N-insertions in productive TCRs among donors in an Asian-associated ancestry cluster than the roughly 700-donor mean. A further reported finding was that TCR beta sequences accurately predicted the HLA-A and HLA-B alleles for most subjects in the first cohort. A later analysis found that HLA-associated TCR beta chains were more clonally expanded and had lower generation probabilities than equally common non-associated chains. Linkage disequilibrium might explain the correlated functional status among segregating V segments, but an unknown experimental factor could not be ruled out. Three of the identified cytomegalovirus-associated TCR beta chains were confirmed in vitro to be specific for cytomegalovirus antigens. In a later analysis, several top co-occurrence clusters were reported to appear linked to parvovirus B19, influenza, CMV and Epstein-Barr virus. A later analysis found that most CMV-associated TCR beta chains appeared HLA-restricted, with HLA associations seemingly driven largely by CMV exposure. In the study, some 160 TCR beta chains were listed as associated with cytomegalovirus. Broadly in line with IMGT annotations, most TCR beta V segments showed up in productive rearrangements about 87% or about 30% of the time in an earlier analysis of several hundred of the donors. Because counts were too low, about 18 rarely observed V segments, including chromosome 9 orphons, were left out of the earlier analysis of roughly 600 of the donors. The only immune exposure information available for the cohort was CMV serostatus. The classifier was reported to diagnose cytomegalovirus status with high specificity and sensitivity in both the original and validation cohorts. The 87-base-pair reads could not distinguish some IMGT-functional V segments, including TRBV6-2 and TRBV6-3, so those segments were excluded. The cohort was sequenced for TCR beta chains only, and without alpha or paired-chain data the features that could be detected were limited. A cluster of highly shared sequence variants was judged likely to be a technical artifact of the sequencing pipeline. Most TCR sequences were seen in very few donors, while some public TCRs were found in many individuals. Roughly uniform sequencing depth across donors was assumed in presence/absence analyses, although this assumption may not hold. The authors suggested that the approach could potentially be extended to other disease states and immunological phenotypes. Strong co-occurrence of HLA alleles, especially DR and DQ, made assigning TCR associations to individual alleles difficult. According to a later analysis, TCR association rates differed among HLA loci, with DRB1 alleles showing the most associated TCRs and HLA-C alleles showing the fewest. V-gene and J-gene trimming of TCR beta chains was associated with a missense DCLRE1C variant in a later genetic analysis, and the association was replicated in an independent cohort.

Counted from cysteine to phenylalanine, this CDR3 has 14 amino acids. Only the CDR3 region is kept as DNA, spanning 42 bases read in frame from base 1. V and J are trimmed by 6 bases and 6 bases, and the gene matches miss 9 bases of the junction. Reading the germline V gene gives CDR1 MDHEN and CDR2 SYDVKM. Receptors were amplified or captured by the immunoSEQ multiplex PCR assay. For the multiplex PCR, a mixture combining 60 forward primers for TCR Vbeta segments and 13 reverse primers for TCR Jbeta segments was used. Amplification of the CDR3 region of rearranged TCR beta genes was performed with a multiplex PCR assay on genomic DNA. The Illumina HiSeq System was used to sequence the amplified TCR beta libraries as 87-base-pair reads. The original pipeline was this. Across the 670 or so repertoires, a later analysis counted 78 million or so unique TCR beta chains, roughly 11 million of which were shared by at least two donors. To remove PCR and sequencing errors, raw reads were error-corrected and collapsed into unique sequences using a nearest-neighbor algorithm that merged closely related sequences. To assign V, D and J gene segments, CDR3 sequences were aligned to IMGT reference sequences. For a sequence to be retained, a match of at least six nucleotides was required to both a V gene segment and a J gene segment. Rearrangements were called productive when the CDR3 lacked stop codons and stayed in frame with V and J; all others were non-productive. CDR3 was defined by IMGT convention, running from the second conserved V-encoded cysteine to the conserved J-encoded phenylalanine. Sequences without an unambiguous match to a single V gene segment were excluded from the earlier analysis of about 640 of the donors. In an earlier analysis of 450 to 750 of the donors, a V segment was called functional when productive rearrangements were above 56.7%, and segregating when the standard deviation between donors exceeded 5%. A statistical classification framework was built for diagnosing cytomegalovirus status from the catalog of TCR beta chain sequences. In a later analysis, V and J genes were assigned by comparing TCR nucleotide sequences against IMGT/GENE-DB human TR gene sequences. A later analysis assigned CDR3 sequences and most-parsimonious VDJ recombination scenarios with the TCRdist pipeline. A later analysis defined each TCR beta chain by its CDR3 amino acid sequence plus V-gene family, and excluded reads lacking a unique V-gene family. In a later analysis, around 650 highly shared, low-generation-probability nucleotide sequences were removed to address suspected cross-contamination and a sequencing artifact. For each public chain, a later analysis derived a clonal expansion index from normalized ranks of inferred template counts within each repertoire. Generation probabilities in a later analysis came from a VDJ recombination model fitted to out-of-frame rearrangements, and those results were checked against IGoR. A later analysis scored TCR-TCR, TCR-HLA and TCR-CMV co-occurrence with hypergeometric tests, applying a repertoire-size bias correction to TCR pairs. A later analysis estimated false discovery rates by permuting HLA or CMV assignments 20 times. A later analysis grouped co-occurring TCRs with DBSCAN, adding TCRdist sequence similarity when clustering within HLA-allele-positive subsets. Co-occurrence clustering excluded repertoires with fewer than 30,000 or more than 120,000 public chains, plus five with anomalous nucleotide sharing. TCRdb took over this immuneACCESS table, retaining in-frame rearrangements with V and J assigned. Such tables are incomplete; in checked studies, under half of the missing clones stem from an unresolved V gene, and the remainder is unexplained. V, J and clone size derive from that table, while D and trimming were established from the DNA sequence. This sample has around 140,000 clones in its table, and roughly 83% of those were observed once. The ten largest clones add up to less than 2% of the sample.

The cohort comprised several hundred healthy bone marrow donors. At the time of sampling, every cohort member was nominally healthy, though immune exposures that went unrecorded were likely present. The donor was CMV seronegative and belonged to the group of 350 or so seronegative cohort members. A peripheral blood sample was collected from each donor, and TCR beta sequencing was performed on peripheral blood mononuclear cells. The Qiagen DNeasy Blood Extraction Kit was used to extract genomic DNA from the blood cell samples. The sequence was obtained from a man aged 35 to 55 in good health and CMV-seronegative. The sequencing sample was made of PBMCs. The chain joins TRBV28 to TRBJ2-5, and 8 junction bases match TRBD1. The nucleotides are TGTGCCAGCAGCTCTCGGACAGGGATGCAGACCCAGTACTTC. Protein translation: CASSSRTGMQTQYF.